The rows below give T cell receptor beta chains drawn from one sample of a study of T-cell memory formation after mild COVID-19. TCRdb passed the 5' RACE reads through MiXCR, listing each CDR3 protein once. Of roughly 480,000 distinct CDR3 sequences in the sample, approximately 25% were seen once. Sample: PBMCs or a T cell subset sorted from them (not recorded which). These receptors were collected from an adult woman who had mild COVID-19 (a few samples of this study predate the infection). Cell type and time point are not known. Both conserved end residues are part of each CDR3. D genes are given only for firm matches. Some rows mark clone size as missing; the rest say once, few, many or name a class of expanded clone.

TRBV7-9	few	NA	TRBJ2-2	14	TGTGCCGTTAAGAAGGAAAGTAACACCGGGGAGCTGTTTTTT	CAVKKESNTGELFF
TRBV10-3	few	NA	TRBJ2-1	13	TGTGCCACCAGGGGGGCGGAGTACAATGAGCAGTTCTTC	CATRGAEYNEQFF
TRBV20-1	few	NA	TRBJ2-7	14	TGCAGTGCTAGAGCCCGGGTTAGCTCCTACGAGCAGTACTTC	CSARARVSSYEQYF
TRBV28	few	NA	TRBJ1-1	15	TGTGCCAGCCGACACCCGGAGAGGCCTAACACTGAAGCTTTCTTT	CASRHPERPNTEAFF
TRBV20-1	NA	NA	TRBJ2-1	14	TGCAGTGCGGTTGGTGGAGGGTCCTACAATGAGCAGTTCTTC	CSAVGGGSYNEQFF
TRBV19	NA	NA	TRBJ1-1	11	TGTGCCAGCTATGGTTACACTGAAGCTTTCTTT	CASYGYTEAFF
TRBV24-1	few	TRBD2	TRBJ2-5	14	TGTGCCACCAGTGCGACAGCGGGGACTGAGACCCAGTACTTC	CATSATAGTETQYF
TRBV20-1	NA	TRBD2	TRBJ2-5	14	TGCAGTGCTAGCGGCGGGGGGTCTGGGGAGACCCAGTACTTC	CSASGGGSGETQYF
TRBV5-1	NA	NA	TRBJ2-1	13	TGCGCCAGCAGCCCAGTGCCGGGCAATGAGCAGTTCTTC	CASSPVPGNEQFF
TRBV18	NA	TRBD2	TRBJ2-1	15	TGTGCCAGCTCTGAGACTAGCGGGAGTGGAGATGAGCAGTTCTTC	CASSETSGSGDEQFF
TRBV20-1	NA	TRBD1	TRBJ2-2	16	TGCAGTGCTAGAGATCGGACAGGGCTGAACACCGGGGAGCTGTTTTTT	CSARDRTGLNTGELFF
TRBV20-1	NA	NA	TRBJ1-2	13	TGCAGTGCTAACCAGGGGTCCAGTTATGGCTACACCTTC	CSANQGSSYGYTF
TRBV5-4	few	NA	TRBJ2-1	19	TGTGCCAGCAGCTCTGGAGGAGAGGGCGGCCGGAGCTCCTACAATGAGCAGTTCTTC	CASSSGGEGGRSSYNEQFF
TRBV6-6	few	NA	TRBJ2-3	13	TGTGCCAGCAGTTCGGTTAGCCCAGATACGCAGTATTTT	CASSSVSPDTQYF
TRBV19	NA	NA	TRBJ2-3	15	TGTGCCAGTAGTATAGGACTAGGTAGCACAGATACGCAGTATTTT	CASSIGLGSTDTQYF
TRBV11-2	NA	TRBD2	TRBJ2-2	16	TGTGCCAGCAGCGGGACTAGCGGGAGGGCCTCCGGGGAGCTGTTTTTT	CASSGTSGRASGELFF
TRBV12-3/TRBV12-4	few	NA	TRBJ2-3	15	TGTGCCAGCAGTTTTGTGATTCGGAGCACAGATACGCAGTATTTT	CASSFVIRSTDTQYF
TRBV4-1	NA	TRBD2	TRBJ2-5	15	TGCGCCAGCAGCCAGCCAGCGGGGGTCCAAGAGACCCAGTACTTC	CASSQPAGVQETQYF
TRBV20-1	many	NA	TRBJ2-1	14	TGCAGTGCCCCTGTGGGGGGCCTGAGAATTGAGCAGTTCTTC	CSAPVGGLRIEQFF
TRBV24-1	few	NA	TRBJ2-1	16	TGTGCCACCAGTGATTTCGGGACACGGGCGGGGAATGAGCAGTTCTTC	CATSDFGTRAGNEQFF
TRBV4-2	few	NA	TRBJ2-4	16	TGTGCCAGCAGCTCCGGCCCACTAGTTTCCAAAAACATTCAGTACTTC	CASSSGPLVSKNIQYF
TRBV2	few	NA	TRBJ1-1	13	TGTGCCAGCAGTCAGGTGGAGAACACTGAAGCTTTCTTT	CASSQVENTEAFF
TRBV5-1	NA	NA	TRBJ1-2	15	TGCGCCAGCAGCTTGGGTGGACCTTCTAACTATGGCTACACCTTC	CASSLGGPSNYGYTF
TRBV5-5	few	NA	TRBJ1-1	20	TGTGCCAGCAGCTTGGAGATTTGGGTGGCAGGGCCCACAATGAACACTGAAGCTTTCTTT	CASSLEIWVAGPTMNTEAFF
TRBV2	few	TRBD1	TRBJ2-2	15	TGTGCCAGCAGGGGACAGGGGGCGAACACCGGGGAGCTGTTTTTT	CASRGQGANTGELFF
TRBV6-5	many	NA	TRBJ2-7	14	TGTGCCAGCAGTTACTCCCCTACCAACTACGAGCAGTACTTC	CASSYSPTNYEQYF
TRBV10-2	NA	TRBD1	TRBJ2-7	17	TGCGCCAGCAGTGAGGGACCGGACAGGGGACGATCCTACGAGCAGTACTTC	CASSEGPDRGRSYEQYF
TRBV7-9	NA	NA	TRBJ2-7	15	TGTGCCAGCAGCTTAAGACAGGAGCGGACGTACGAGCAGTACTTC	CASSLRQERTYEQYF
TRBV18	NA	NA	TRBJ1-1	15	TGTGCCAGCTCGGCAAGTTACGGGAAGAACACTGAAGCTTTCTTT	CASSASYGKNTEAFF
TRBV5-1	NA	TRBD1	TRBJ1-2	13	TGCGCCAGCAGCTTAACAGGGGGCGTTGGCTACACCTTC	CASSLTGGVGYTF
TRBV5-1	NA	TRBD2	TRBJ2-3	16	TGCGCCAGCAGCCACCCGGGACTAGCACTCACAGATACGCAGTATTTT	CASSHPGLALTDTQYF
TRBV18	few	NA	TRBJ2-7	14	TGTGCCAGCTCCCCTTTAGGGGGAGAGAACGAGCAGTACTTC	CASSPLGGENEQYF
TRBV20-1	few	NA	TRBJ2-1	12	TGCAGTGCTAAGGTCATGTCGCAGATTCAGTTCTTC	CSAKVMSQIQFF
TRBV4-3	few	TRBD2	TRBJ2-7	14	TGCGCCAGCAGCCAAGATCGAGCGGGAGACGAGCAGTACTTC	CASSQDRAGDEQYF
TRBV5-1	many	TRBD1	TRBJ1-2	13	TGTGCCAGCAGTTCTACAGGGGGCTATGGCTACACCTTC	CASSSTGGYGYTF
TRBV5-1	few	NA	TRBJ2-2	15	TGCGCCAGCAGCTTGCGCCGGGGAATCACCGGGGAGCTGTTTTTT	CASSLRRGITGELFF
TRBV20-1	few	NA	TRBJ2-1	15	TGCAGTGCTAGTCACAGGCCCTACTCCTACAATGAGCAGTTCTTC	CSASHRPYSYNEQFF
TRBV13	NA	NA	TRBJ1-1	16	TGTGCCAGCAGCTTAGGCTCGGGACACCCGAACACTGAAGCTTTCTTT	CASSLGSGHPNTEAFF
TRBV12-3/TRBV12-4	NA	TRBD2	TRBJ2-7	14	TGTGCCAGCAGTTCCGGACTAGCGGGAGGCCCGCAGTACTTC	CASSSGLAGGPQYF
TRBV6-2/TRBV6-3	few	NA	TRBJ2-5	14	TGTGCCAGCAGCCGGGAAGCTAGCCAAGAGACCCAGTACTTC	CASSREASQETQYF
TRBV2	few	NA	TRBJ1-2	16	TGTGCCAGCAGTGAATGGTCAGGGGCCATGAACTATGGCTACACCTTC	CASSEWSGAMNYGYTF
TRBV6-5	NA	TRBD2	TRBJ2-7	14	TGTGCCAGCAGGAGCCCGCGGGGGGCCTACGAGCAGTACTTC	CASRSPRGAYEQYF
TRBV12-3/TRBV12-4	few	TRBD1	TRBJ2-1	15	TGTGCCAGTCGACCGGGACAGGGTCAACGGGATGAGCAGTTCTTC	CASRPGQGQRDEQFF
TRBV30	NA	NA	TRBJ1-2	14	TGTGCCTGTCCTTGGACAGTTCCTGGCTATGGCTACACCTTC	CACPWTVPGYGYTF